The 16 T cell receptor beta chains listed next were all sequenced from one sample in a study of T-cell memory formation after mild COVID-19. TCRdb reprocessed the 5' RACE reads with MiXCR, giving one entry per CDR3 protein. The sample consists of 25,000 to 35,000 distinct CDR3 sequences, around 7.2% of them appearing once. The sample consisted of PBMCs or a T cell subset sorted from them (not recorded which). The receptor set was obtained from an adult woman who had mild COVID-19 (a few samples of this study predate the infection). Cell type and time point are not known.

This clonotype was picked up many times. CDR3 residues: CASSPTGYYQPQHF. The CDR3 DNA sequence: TGTGCCAGCTCCCCCACAGGGTACTATCAGCCCCAGCATTTT. The chain carries TRBV18 and TRBJ1-5; D might be TRBD1 (6 bases). Germline V gives CDR1 KGHSH, CDR2 LQKENI. Trimming took off 6 bases at V and 5 bases at J, with 14 bases between the two ends. The CDR3 runs to 14 residues.

This clonotype was seen ten or more times. J is TRBJ2-3 and V is TRBV15; D is unresolved. CDR3 length: 15 residues. CDR1 is LNHNV, CDR2 YYDKDF, per germline (reference sequence). V was trimmed by 1 base and J by 4 bases, leaving 12 bases between them. The CDR3 DNA is TGTGCCACCAGCAGAGGAGCCCCCGGATCAGATACGCAGTATTTT. Translated: CATSRGAPGSDTQYF.

This clonotype was seen repeatedly, ten times or more. The rearrangement uses TRBV3-1 and TRBJ1-6; 7 bases agree with TRBD1. The CDR3 is 14 amino acids. With V trimmed by 3 bases and J by 8 bases, 4 bases remained unmatched. CDR1 is LGHDT and CDR2 is YNNKEL in the germline V gene (reference sequence). The CDR3 loop reads CASSHRDSDSPLHF. The CDR3 DNA reads as TGTGCCAGCAGCCACCGGGACAGCGATTCACCCCTCCACTTT. Filled out from reference TRBV3-1 and TRBJ1-6, the complete variable domain reads DTAVSQTPKYLVTQMGNDKSIKCEQNLGHDTMYWYKQDSKKFLKIMFSYNNKELIINETVPNRFSPKSPDKAHLNLHINSLELGDSAVYFCASSHRDSDSPLHFGNGTRLTVT.

This clonotype appeared many times. The chain is built from TRBV29-1 and TRBJ1-1, with D maybe TRBD1 (5 bases). From germline, CDR1 is SQVTM and CDR2 ANQGSEA. This CDR3 spans 13 amino acids. V was shortened by 0 bases and J by 3 bases, with 8 bases between the two germline ends. Here the CDR3 DNA reads TGCAGCGTTGAAGAAGACAGTTACACTGAAGCTTTCTTT. Protein product: CSVEEDSYTEAFF.

This clonotype was seen at least ten times. J is TRBJ2-7 and V is TRBV20-1, with 8 bases identical to TRBD2. Germline V CDR1 and CDR2: DFQATT, SNEGSKA (reference sequence). This CDR3 spans 13 amino acids. V lost 6 bases to trimming and J lost 5 bases; unmatched junction nucleotides: 9. DNA for the CDR3: TGCAGTGCGCCCAGGAGCGGGGGTAACGAGCAGTACTTC. It codes for CSAPRSGGNEQYF.

This clonotype was seen many times. CDR3 loop: CASRVQTSGANVLTF. In DNA form, the CDR3 reads TGTGCCAGCAGGGTCCAGACCTCTGGGGCCAACGTCCTGACTTTC. The chain links TRBV7-2 to TRBJ2-6; D gene unclear. This CDR3 comprises 15 residues. Germline V CDR1 and CDR2: SGHTA, FQGNSA. Trimming took off 6 bases at V and 0 bases at J, with 9 bases between the two ends.

This clonotype was observed at least ten times. The chain combines TRBV5-6 with TRBJ2-6; 12 bases line up with TRBD1. This CDR3 is built from 20 residues. The J segment lost 0 bases and the V segment lost 0 bases, leaving 7 bases of the junction unmatched. Germline lookup yields CDR1 SGHDT and CDR2 YYEEEE. The CDR3 region is CASSLAWDRGPISGANVLTF. The CDR3 DNA sequence: TGTGCCAGCAGCTTGGCTTGGGACAGGGGGCCCATCTCTGGGGCCAACGTCCTGACTTTC.

There are many counts of this clonotype. The chain links TRBV18 to TRBJ2-7; D gene unclear. V dropped 6 bases and J dropped 0 bases, with 6 bases sitting between them. CDR1 is KGHSH and CDR2 is LQKENI in the germline V gene. The CDR3 contains 12 residues. The CDR3 sequence is CASSGSSYEQYF. CDR3 coding DNA: TGTGCCAGCTCCGGGTCCTCCTACGAGCAGTACTTC.

This clonotype was seen repeatedly, ten times or more. The chain recombines TRBV11-2 with TRBJ1-1; D call uncertain. The CDR3 covers 14 residues. In germline, CDR1 is SGHAT, CDR2 FQNNGV. The V end lost 1 base, the J end lost 8 bases, and 14 bases lay between the germline ends. The CDR3 region is CASSLGGGSLEAFF. CDR3 sequence (DNA): TGTGCCAGCAGCTTAGGGGGAGGCAGCCTAGAAGCTTTCTTT.

This clonotype was recorded many times. This chain connects TRBV27 to TRBJ2-1; no clear D gene. V dropped 10 bases and J dropped 8 bases, with 15 bases sitting between them. CDR1 and CDR2 from the germline V gene are MNHEY and SMNVEV (reference sequence). The CDR3 consists of 12 residues. The CDR3 protein is CAINRIGHEQFF. CDR3 sequence (DNA): TGTGCCATCAACCGAATCGGGCATGAGCAGTTCTTC.

This clonotype was detected ten times or more. The chain is built from TRBV7-9 and TRBJ2-2, with a possible D match to TRBD1 (5 bases). Germline assignment: CDR1 SEHNR and CDR2 FQNEAQ (reference sequence). The CDR3 spans 15 residues. The V end lost 5 bases, the J end lost 5 bases, and 15 bases lay between the germline ends. CDR3 sequence (DNA): TGTGCCAGCAGCCCGGAGACAGACTTAACCGGGGAGCTGTTTTTT. This translates into CASSPETDLTGELFF.

The CDR3 loop is CASRWQGKGDTQYF. Here the CDR3 DNA reads TGCGCCAGCAGGTGGCAGGGGAAGGGGGATACGCAGTATTTT. The chain recombines TRBV5-1 with TRBJ2-3, with a weak D call TRBD1 (6 bases). The CDR3 is 14 residues long. Trimming took off 5 bases at V and 6 bases at J, with 16 bases between the two ends. Germline V gene sequence: CDR1 SGHRS, CDR2 YFSETQ.

This clonotype was recorded many times. CDR3 bases: TGCGCCAGCAGCTCGGGGGGCTCTTACAATGAGCAGTTCTTC. It yields the protein CASSSGGSYNEQFF. V usage is TRBV5-1 and J usage is TRBJ2-1; TRBD2 might be the D (7 bases). In germline, CDR1 is SGHRS, CDR2 YFSETQ. The CDR3 totals 14 residues. V dropped 3 bases and J dropped 4 bases, with 11 bases sitting between them. Supplemented by reference TRBV5-1 and TRBJ2-1, the full variable domain reads KAGVTQTPRYLIKTRGQQVTLSCSPISGHRSVSWYQQTPGQGLQFLFEYFSETQRNKGNFPGRFSGRQFSNSRSEMNVSTLELGDSALYLCASSSGGSYNEQFFGPGTRLTVL.

This clonotype occurred many times. The rearrangement joins TRBV6-5 to TRBJ2-7, with D perhaps matching TRBD1 (5 bases). This CDR3 spans 16 amino acids. Germline-derived CDR1 and CDR2 are MNHEY and SVGAGI. The V gene lost 0 bases and the J gene lost 1 base, with 13 bases spanning the gap. CDR3 loop: CASSYSTVLGSYEQYF. For the CDR3, the DNA is TGTGCCAGCAGTTACTCGACAGTCCTAGGGTCCTACGAGCAGTACTTC.

This chain links TRBV4-2 with TRBJ2-3, with 7 bases that match TRBD2. Germline V gene data show CDR1 as LGHNA and CDR2 as YNFKEQ. This CDR3 spans 14 amino acids. The junction had 4 bases not matched to a gene; V was cut back by 3 bases and J by 4 bases. CDR3 bases: TGTGCCAGCAGCCAGGAGGGAGGGGCAGATACGCAGTATTTT. This encodes CASSQEGGADTQYF.

This clonotype was detected many times. The gene calls are TRBV9 and TRBJ1-1; D remains unclear. The CDR3 has 15 amino acids. Trimming removed 0 bases at V and 1 base at J, with 10 bases between. In germline, CDR1 is SGDLS, CDR2 YYNGEE. CDR3 nucleotides: TGTGCCAGCAGCGTAGACACCGGATCGAACACTGAAGCTTTCTTT. This sequence encodes CASSVDTGSNTEAFF.